This TCR beta chain was retrieved from a study of blood T cell repertoires in COVID-19 (dated by TCRdb to the early 2020s). Regarding the study in general: Collaborator samples came from the United States, Italy and Spain and covered acute and convalescent phases of COVID-19. The sample metadata nearly always contained a de-identified subject ID, COVID-19 status, age in years and sex. Where available, HLA class I and class II types were obtained from metadata supplied by the sample provider rather than from assay-based typing. The material from the prospective study consisted of cDNA or gDNA derived from T cells, B-cell-depleted T cells, or PBMCs. The dataset comprised deeply sampled blood TCRbeta repertoires from subjects exposed to, actively infected with, or recovered from COVID-19. The samples were drawn from two sources: the first 160 participants of the ongoing ImmuneRACE study, and 1,000 to 1,500 subjects contributed by 6 global collaborators. The repertoires were made available in a free public database intended to serve as a resource for research on the immune response to SARS-CoV-2.

Broad study findings and their caveats: Clinical and demographic metadata were provided uncurated, with the amount varying by source and participant.

A second Seattle source provided samples from volunteer blood donors who had recovered from COVID-19. The collaborating institutions used their own protocols to collect whole blood in K2EDTA tubes. For TCRbeta analysis, collaborator samples were shipped as frozen whole blood, as isolated PBMCs, or as DNA extracted from either sample type. For this clone: Its antigen is unknown. Base qualities are not provided; no much larger clone lies one nucleotide away.

The germline V gene (reference sequence) supplies CDR1 SEHNR and CDR2 FQNEAQ. V loses 2 bases at its end and J loses 5 bases; junction bases beyond the gene matches: 4. From cysteine to phenylalanine, the CDR3 is 16 amino acids long. This entry keeps only the CDR3 DNA: 48 bases, framed from base 1. TCRbeta CDR3 regions were amplified from genomic DNA using the immunoSEQ Assay, a bias-controlled multiplex PCR. The study's processing was this. Nucleated cell counts per sample were estimated from amplification of reference gene primers within the assay. Sequence reads were collapsed and filtered to measure the absolute abundance of every unique TCRbeta CDR3 rearrangement. For each sample, productive Simpson clonality was calculated as the square root of Simpson's diversity index across productive rearrangements. TCRdb holds this immuneACCESS table with in-frame rearrangements only. Some clones are missing; in checked studies, unresolved V genes explain under half, and the rest has no known cause. V, J and clone size reflect that table, while D and trimming were determined from the DNA. This sample holds roughly 250,000 clones; about 88% were observed only once. 2% to 2.5% of the sample is taken by the ten largest.

The V gene is TRBV7-9 and the J gene is TRBJ1-6, and 9 junctional nucleotides match TRBD1. The sequencing input was peripheral blood. This clonotype originated in a middle-aged woman who had recovered from COVID-19. The DNA reads TGTGCCAGCAGCTTAAGGGGGACAGGGAATAATTCACCCCTCCACTTT. This sequence encodes CASSLRGTGNNSPLHF.